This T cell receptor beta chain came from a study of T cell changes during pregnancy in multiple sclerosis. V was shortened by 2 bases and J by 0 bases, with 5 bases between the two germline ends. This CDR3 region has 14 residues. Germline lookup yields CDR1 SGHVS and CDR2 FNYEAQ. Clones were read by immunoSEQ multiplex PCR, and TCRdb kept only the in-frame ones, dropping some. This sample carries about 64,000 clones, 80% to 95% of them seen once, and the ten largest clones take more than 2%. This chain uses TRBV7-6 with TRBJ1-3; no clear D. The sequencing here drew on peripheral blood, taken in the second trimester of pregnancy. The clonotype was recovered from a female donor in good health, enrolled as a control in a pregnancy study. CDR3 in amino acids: CASSLLNSGNTIYF. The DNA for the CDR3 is TGTGCCAGCAGCTTATTAAACTCTGGAAACACCATATATTTT.